Listed below are T cell receptor beta chains from one sample, sequenced in a study of T cells after posttransplantation cyclophosphamide. Only in-frame clones appear in the TCRdb table, and some are missing; sequencing was by immunoSEQ multiplex PCR. Recorded here are 25,000 to 35,000 clones, with no singletons, and the ten leading clones hold around 4.8%. The sequenced sample was PBMCs. These receptors all come from a woman aged 30 to 39 in good health and a related stem cell transplant donor. The CDR3 runs from the conserved cysteine through the conserved F or W. Fields, in order: V gene, D gene, J gene, clone size, CDR3 DNA, CDR3 protein. The D gene is left open where the match is weak. Only part of the rows carry a size: once, few, many, or a class if the clone is expanded.

V gene: TRBV24-1; D gene: TRBD2; J gene: TRBJ2-2; clone size: few; CDR3 DNA: TGTGCCACCAGTGATCCCTGGGATAGCGGGGGGTCTGGCACCGGGGAGCTGTTTTTT; CDR3 protein: CATSDPWDSGGSGTGELFF
V gene: TRBV28; D gene: TRBD1; J gene: TRBJ2-6; clone size: many; CDR3 DNA: TGTGCCAGCAGTCAAGGGGGCCCCTCTGGGGCCAACGTCCTGACTTTC; CDR3 protein: CASSQGGPSGANVLTF
V gene: TRBV11-2; D gene: TRBD2; J gene: TRBJ2-3; clone size: few; CDR3 DNA: TGTGCCAGCAGCTTGACCCTCGACTGGAGCGGGGGGGCAGATACGCAGTATTTT; CDR3 protein: CASSLTLDWSGGADTQYF
V gene: TRBV5-6; D gene: TRBD1; J gene: TRBJ1-4; clone size: many; CDR3 DNA: TGTGCCAGCAGCTTGCGGACAGGGCATGAAAAACTGTTTTTT; CDR3 protein: CASSLRTGHEKLFF
V gene: TRBV19; D gene: .; J gene: TRBJ1-2; clone size: many; CDR3 DNA: TGTGCCAGTAGTTGGAGGGCCTCACCTTATGGCTACACCTTC; CDR3 protein: CASSWRASPYGYTF
V gene: TRBV29-1; D gene: TRBD1; J gene: TRBJ2-7; clone size: many; CDR3 DNA: TGCAGCGCTAGACAGGGTAACGAGCAGTACTTC; CDR3 protein: CSARQGNEQYF
V gene: TRBV12-3/TRBV12-4; D gene: TRBD2; J gene: TRBJ2-7; clone size: many; CDR3 DNA: TGTGCCAGCAGGCGGCGGGGGGCGAGCTCCTACGAGCAGTACTTC; CDR3 protein: CASRRRGASSYEQYF
V gene: TRBV13; D gene: TRBD1; J gene: TRBJ2-5; clone size: many; CDR3 DNA: TGTGCCAGCAGCCCCGCCTGGGACAGGGCCACGGAGACCCAGTACTTC; CDR3 protein: CASSPAWDRATETQYF
V gene: TRBV15; D gene: .; J gene: TRBJ2-5; clone size: .; CDR3 DNA: TGTGCCACCAGCTCCAAAGTAGTCCCGTCGGAGACCCAGTACTTC; CDR3 protein: CATSSKVVPSETQYF
V gene: TRBV28; D gene: .; J gene: TRBJ1-1; clone size: many; CDR3 DNA: TGTGCCAGCACCCTATTTAAGAACACTGAAGCTTTCTTT; CDR3 protein: CASTLFKNTEAFF
V gene: TRBV5-1; D gene: TRBD1; J gene: TRBJ1-1; clone size: many; CDR3 DNA: TGCGCCAGCAGCAGACAGGGGGCCGGGGCTTTCTTT; CDR3 protein: CASSRQGAGAFF
V gene: TRBV5-6; D gene: .; J gene: TRBJ1-1; clone size: many; CDR3 DNA: TGTGCCAGCAGCTTGGTTCGACAGCCCATTACTCAGGGGAACACTGAAGCTTTCTTT; CDR3 protein: CASSLVRQPITQGNTEAFF
V gene: TRBV7-2; D gene: TRBD1; J gene: TRBJ2-7; clone size: many; CDR3 DNA: TGTGCCAGCAGCGTCGGACAGGGCCCCTACGAGCAGTACTTC; CDR3 protein: CASSVGQGPYEQYF
V gene: TRBV6-2/TRBV6-3; D gene: TRBD1; J gene: TRBJ2-7; clone size: many; CDR3 DNA: TGTGCCAGCAGTCCCGGGACAGCACCAACCTACGAGCAGTACTTC; CDR3 protein: CASSPGTAPTYEQYF
V gene: TRBV18; D gene: TRBD2; J gene: TRBJ2-3; clone size: many; CDR3 DNA: TGTGCCAGCTCACCAGACCAGCGGGGGGGGCGAGATACGCAGTATTTT; CDR3 protein: CASSPDQRGGRDTQYF
V gene: TRBV12-3/TRBV12-4; D gene: TRBD2; J gene: TRBJ2-3; clone size: .; CDR3 DNA: TGTGCCAGCAGTTTAGATGCGGGGGGCGCTACGCAGTATTTT; CDR3 protein: CASSLDAGGATQYF
V gene: TRBV2; D gene: .; J gene: TRBJ1-4; clone size: many; CDR3 DNA: TGTGCCAGCGGCGAGTGGGGCCTCTCCAATGAAAAACTGTTTTTT; CDR3 protein: CASGEWGLSNEKLFF
V gene: TRBV27; D gene: TRBD1; J gene: TRBJ2-2; clone size: many; CDR3 DNA: TGTGCCAGCAGTTCCCGGACAGGGTCCACCGGGGAGCTGTTTTTT; CDR3 protein: CASSSRTGSTGELFF
V gene: TRBV9; D gene: .; J gene: TRBJ1-6; clone size: few; CDR3 DNA: TGTGCCAGCAGCCCGCAGACAGGCTATAATTCACCCCTCCACTTT; CDR3 protein: CASSPQTGYNSPLHF
V gene: TRBV7-9; D gene: TRBD1; J gene: TRBJ2-7; clone size: many; CDR3 DNA: TGTGCCAGCAGCCCCCCAGGACAGGGGACGTACGAGCAGTACTTC; CDR3 protein: CASSPPGQGTYEQYF
V gene: TRBV5-1; D gene: .; J gene: TRBJ1-3; clone size: many; CDR3 DNA: TGCGCCAGCAGCCTTTGGGGTCTAGCAAGCTCTGGAAACACCATATATTTT; CDR3 protein: CASSLWGLASSGNTIYF
V gene: TRBV12-3/TRBV12-4; D gene: .; J gene: TRBJ1-1; clone size: many; CDR3 DNA: TGTGCCAGCAGTCTACAAGCGGGGACTGAAGCTTTCTTT; CDR3 protein: CASSLQAGTEAFF
V gene: TRBV12-3/TRBV12-4; D gene: .; J gene: TRBJ2-6; clone size: many; CDR3 DNA: TGTGCCAGCAGTTTGACAACAGGGTCTGGGGCCAACGTCCTGACTTTC; CDR3 protein: CASSLTTGSGANVLTF
V gene: TRBV18; D gene: .; J gene: TRBJ2-1; clone size: many; CDR3 DNA: TGTGCCAGCTCACCACCGGGGGGCAATGAGCAGTTCTTC; CDR3 protein: CASSPPGGNEQFF
V gene: TRBV5-6; D gene: .; J gene: TRBJ1-1; clone size: many; CDR3 DNA: TGTGCCAGCAGGAAACAGGGAGGCACTGAAGCTTTCTTT; CDR3 protein: CASRKQGGTEAFF
V gene: TRBV7-2; D gene: TRBD1; J gene: TRBJ1-1; clone size: .; CDR3 DNA: TGTGCCAGCAGCTTAGGGGCCGGGACAGCGAACACTGAAGCTTTCTTT; CDR3 protein: CASSLGAGTANTEAFF
V gene: TRBV4-3; D gene: TRBD2; J gene: TRBJ2-3; clone size: many; CDR3 DNA: TGCGCCAGCAGCCCCGAGCTGGCCAGCGGGGGGCGGGGTACGCAGTATTTT; CDR3 protein: CASSPELASGGRGTQYF
V gene: TRBV9; D gene: TRBD1; J gene: TRBJ1-2; clone size: .; CDR3 DNA: TGTGCCAGCAGCGGCTCCGGGACAGGGGCATTTGGCTACACCTTC; CDR3 protein: CASSGSGTGAFGYTF
V gene: TRBV15; D gene: .; J gene: TRBJ1-5; clone size: many; CDR3 DNA: TGTGCCACCAGCAGAGACCCCTCGGGCAATCAGCCCCAGCATTTT; CDR3 protein: CATSRDPSGNQPQHF
V gene: TRBV5-6; D gene: TRBD1; J gene: TRBJ2-7; clone size: many; CDR3 DNA: TGTGCCAGCAGCATCCCGGGACAGCTCTACGAGCAGTACTTC; CDR3 protein: CASSIPGQLYEQYF
V gene: TRBV15; D gene: .; J gene: TRBJ2-5; clone size: many; CDR3 DNA: TGTGCCACCAGCAGAGATCGCGCGGAGACCCAGTACTTC; CDR3 protein: CATSRDRAETQYF
V gene: TRBV6-2/TRBV6-3; D gene: TRBD1; J gene: TRBJ2-3; clone size: many; CDR3 DNA: TGTGCCAGCAGCGACAGGGCGGGTACGCAGTATTTT; CDR3 protein: CASSDRAGTQYF
V gene: TRBV19; D gene: .; J gene: TRBJ1-5; clone size: many; CDR3 DNA: TGTGCCAGTAGTACCCCAGGGGCAACAAATCAGCCCCAGCATTTT; CDR3 protein: CASSTPGATNQPQHF
V gene: TRBV7-2; D gene: .; J gene: TRBJ1-3; clone size: many; CDR3 DNA: TGTGCCAGCAGCGACCCTAGTTATGGAAACACCATATATTTT; CDR3 protein: CASSDPSYGNTIYF
V gene: TRBV25-1; D gene: .; J gene: TRBJ1-4; clone size: many; CDR3 DNA: TGTGCCAGCAGTGAAACCGGGACACTTAATGAAAAACTGTTTTTT; CDR3 protein: CASSETGTLNEKLFF
V gene: TRBV7-6; D gene: .; J gene: TRBJ1-1; clone size: many; CDR3 DNA: TGTGCCAGCAGCTTAGAGTGGGGGGGGCGAGGCACTGAAGCTTTCTTT; CDR3 protein: CASSLEWGGRGTEAFF
V gene: TRBV15; D gene: .; J gene: TRBJ1-5; clone size: .; CDR3 DNA: TGTGCCACCAGTCAGGGTAGCAATCAGCCCCAGCATTTT; CDR3 protein: CATSQGSNQPQHF
V gene: TRBV19; D gene: .; J gene: TRBJ1-6; clone size: many; CDR3 DNA: TGTGCCAGTAGTCCGGACAGAGCCTATAATTCACCCCTCCACTTT; CDR3 protein: CASSPDRAYNSPLHF
V gene: TRBV5-4; D gene: TRBD1; J gene: TRBJ1-3; clone size: many; CDR3 DNA: TGTGCCAGCAGCTCACAGGGGTCTGTTAACACCATATATTTT; CDR3 protein: CASSSQGSVNTIYF
V gene: TRBV6-5; D gene: .; J gene: TRBJ1-3; clone size: few; CDR3 DNA: TGTGCCAGCAGTTACTCGGGGGGATCCTCTGGAAACACCATATATTTT; CDR3 protein: CASSYSGGSSGNTIYF
V gene: TRBV27; D gene: .; J gene: TRBJ1-5; clone size: .; CDR3 DNA: TGTGCCAGCAGTTCGACAGGTGTTAGAAGTCTGGGTCAGCCCCAGCATTTT; CDR3 protein: CASSSTGVRSLGQPQHF
V gene: TRBV29-1; D gene: .; J gene: TRBJ1-2; clone size: many; CDR3 DNA: TGCAGCGTTGAACAGGGAATAAGTCGCTATGGCTACACCTTC; CDR3 protein: CSVEQGISRYGYTF
V gene: TRBV12-5; D gene: TRBD1; J gene: TRBJ2-3; clone size: few; CDR3 DNA: TGTGCTAGTGGGAAGGGACAGCGCACAGATACGCAGTATTTT; CDR3 protein: CASGKGQRTDTQYF
V gene: TRBV5-6; D gene: .; J gene: TRBJ1-6; clone size: few; CDR3 DNA: TGTGCCAACAGCATGGAAATGACTCAACCTCGTTCACCCCTCCACTTT; CDR3 protein: CANSMEMTQPRSPLHF
V gene: TRBV4-2; D gene: TRBD1; J gene: TRBJ2-2; clone size: few; CDR3 DNA: TGTGCCAGCAGCCGGGACAGGGTGTCGACCGGGGAGCTGTTTTTT; CDR3 protein: CASSRDRVSTGELFF
V gene: TRBV7-9; D gene: .; J gene: TRBJ1-2; clone size: many; CDR3 DNA: TGTGCCAGCAGCTCGACAGGAGGGAGCTATGGCTACACCTTC; CDR3 protein: CASSSTGGSYGYTF
V gene: TRBV7-6; D gene: .; J gene: TRBJ1-1; clone size: many; CDR3 DNA: TGTGCCAGCAGCTTAGATGGCAGCGCTGTAGCTTTCTTT; CDR3 protein: CASSLDGSAVAFF